The 10 T cell receptor beta chains given below trace back to one sample, sequenced in a study of T cells in localized non-small cell lung cancer. Method: immunoSEQ multiplex PCR; TCRdb's copy keeps in-frame clones and lacks some. In the table there are approximately 34,000 clones, 93% of which are singletons. The sample consisted of peripheral blood, taken before any cancer treatment. The source of these receptors is a female donor aged 60 or older with stage I lung adenocarcinoma.

This clone was observed once. J is TRBJ1-4 and V is TRBV28; D perhaps matches TRBD1 (5 bases). The V end lost 5 bases, the J end lost 4 bases, and 14 bases lay between the germline ends. The CDR3 totals 15 residues. The germline V gene encodes CDR1 MDHEN and CDR2 SYDVKM. Here the CDR3 DNA reads TGTGCCAGCAGTCTAGCTGGGACGCATAATGAAAAACTGTTTTTT. It encodes CASSLAGTHNEKLFF. Based on the CDR3 plus reference TRBV28 and TRBJ1-4, the full variable domain is DVKVTQSSRYLVKRTGEKVFLECVQDMDHENMFWYRQDPGLGLRLIYFSYDVKMKEKGDIPEGYSVSREKKERFSLILESASTNQTSMYLCASSLAGTHNEKLFFGSGTQLSVL.

The CDR3 coding sequence is TGTGCCAGCAGTTTAGTACGGGTATACCAGGGGGCCATGAACACTGAAGCTTTCTTT. This translates into CASSLVRVYQGAMNTEAFF. This chain connects TRBV27 to TRBJ1-1; 8 nucleotides align to TRBD1. The V gene's germline CDR1 is MNHEY and CDR2 SMNVEV (reference sequence). The CDR3 spans 19 residues. V lost 2 bases, J lost 0 bases, and 14 bases stayed unmatched.

This clone came up a few times. The chain employs TRBV9 and TRBJ2-7; 9 bases fit TRBD1. This CDR3 spans 14 amino acids. The germline CDR1 and CDR2 sequences are SGDLS and YYNGEE. V lost 4 bases and J lost 5; bases outside the gene matches: 7. The CDR3 region has the DNA TGTGCCAGCAGCACTGGACAGGGGATCGACGAGCAGTACTTC. It encodes CASSTGQGIDEQYF.

As to this clone: Other DNA sequences of this sample code for an identical CDR3. The chain couples TRBV9 to TRBJ2-1, with no clear D. The CDR3 length is 15 residues. V dropped 0 bases and J dropped 4 bases, with 11 bases sitting between them. CDR1 SGDLS and CDR2 YYNGEE come from the germline V gene. The CDR3 DNA is TGTGCCAGCAGCGTAGAAGGCGGTTCTTACAATGAGCAGTTCTTC. It is translated as CASSVEGGSYNEQFF.

Comment on this clone: Its ends do not fully match the called genes, so a read error is possible. The chain has TRBV10-3 and TRBJ2-1; 8 bases are shared with TRBD1. The CDR3 is made up of 14 amino acids. Germline CDR1 ENHRY, CDR2 SYGVKD. The CDR3 is CASSDSGQGAVQFF. The CDR3 DNA reads TGTGCCAGCAGTGACTCCGGACAGGGCGCTGTGCAGTTCTTC.

The V and J genes are TRBV18 and TRBJ2-5; D is perhaps TRBD2 (5 bases). Trimming stripped 6 bases from V and 2 bases from J, with 16 bases between. The CDR3 length is 15 residues. The germline V gene encodes CDR1 KGHSH and CDR2 LQKENI. The CDR3 protein is CASSLRRRNQETQYF. CDR3 DNA sequence: TGTGCCAGCTCCCTCCGGCGGAGGAATCAAGAGACCCAGTACTTC.

This rearrangement joins TRBV7-8 to TRBJ2-7, with 9 nucleotides matching TRBD1. The length of the CDR3 is 16 residues. V gave up 5 bases and J gave up 3 bases; unmatched junction bases: 11. Germline values: CDR1 SGHVS, CDR2 FQNEAQ. CDR3 loop: CASSLNRDRDIYEQYF. The CDR3 DNA sequence: TGTGCCAGCAGCCTTAACCGGGACAGGGATATCTACGAGCAGTACTTC.

The rearrangement links TRBV29-1 to TRBJ2-6, with 12 bases aligning to TRBD1. The V and J ends lost 4 bases and 2 bases, in that order; junction bases with no gene match: 6. Germline values: CDR1 SQVTM, CDR2 ANQGSEA. The CDR3 runs to 17 residues. CDR3 protein: CSVARDRGLTGANVLTF. The DNA of the CDR3 is TGCAGCGTTGCCCGGGACAGGGGGCTTACTGGGGCCAACGTCCTGACTTTC.

This clone was picked up one time. V and J are TRBV15 and TRBJ1-5; D may be TRBD1 (5 bases). The germline V gene encodes CDR1 LNHNV and CDR2 YYDKDF (reference sequence). The CDR3 is made up of 17 amino acids. The V gene lost 3 bases and the J gene lost 2 bases, with 17 bases spanning the gap. CDR3 DNA sequence: TGTGCCACCAGCAGTCTGGCCAGGGATTCGGGCAATCAGCCCCAGCATTTT. It translates to CATSSLARDSGNQPQHF.

The chain recombines TRBV27 with TRBJ1-1, with 8 bases aligning to TRBD1. Germline trimming cut 4 bases from V and 1 base from J; bases unmatched to any gene: 8. The CDR3 sequence is 16 residues long. In germline, CDR1 is MNHEY, CDR2 SMNVEV (reference sequence). The CDR3 spells CASSSLQTGANTEAFF. In DNA, the CDR3 is TGTGCCAGCAGTTCCCTCCAGACAGGGGCGAACACTGAAGCTTTCTTT.